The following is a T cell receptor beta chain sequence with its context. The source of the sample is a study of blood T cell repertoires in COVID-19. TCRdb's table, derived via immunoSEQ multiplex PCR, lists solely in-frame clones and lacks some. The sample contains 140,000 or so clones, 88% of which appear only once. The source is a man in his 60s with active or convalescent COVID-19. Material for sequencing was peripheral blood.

The CDR3 loop reads CASSDGTGSFPNYGYTF. The CDR3 DNA follows: TGTGCCAGCAGCGATGGGACAGGGAGTTTCCCTAACTATGGCTACACCTTC. The chain carries TRBV5-5 and TRBJ1-2; 9 bases line up with TRBD1. Trimming removed 4 bases from V and 0 bases from J; junction bases left unmatched: 10. The length of the CDR3 is 17 residues. Germline values: CDR1 SGHKS, CDR2 YYEKEE (reference sequence).